The following is a T cell receptor beta chain sequence with its context. No antigen is known for it. This entry comes from a study of CD8+CD57+ T cells in acquired aplastic anemia. Study overall: 3.2 ug was the average amount of DNA from sorted CD4+ and CD8+ cells. Where healthy donors were concerned, CD4+ cells averaged approximately 10 million reads.

V lost 7 bases, J lost 5 bases, and 10 bases stayed unmatched. CDR1 SGHVS and CDR2 FNYEAQ come from the germline V gene. CDR3 size: 14 residues. The study's findings and limits: The number of CD8+ CDR3 sequences shared by patients and controls was fewer than 35.

TCR beta VDJ combinations and CDR3 sequences were profiled from genomic DNA. TCRdb re-analysed the reads in MiXCR, keeping a single row per CDR3 protein. Seen here are around 33,000 distinct CDR3 sequences, about 77% observed once, and the top ten hold under 25%. The sequence derives from a human donor in good health, serving as a control. The material sequenced was sorted CD4+, CD8+, or CD8+CD57+ T cells (not recorded which) from PBMCs. The chain uses TRBV7-6 and TRBJ2-7; 8 bases align to TRBD1. The CDR3 bases are TGTGCCAGCAACGAAGGGACAGGTTTCGACGAGCAGTACTTC. This gives the protein CASNEGTGFDEQYF.